The source of this T cell receptor (beta chain) is a study of T cell responses to AZD1222 COVID-19 vaccine. Study results and caveats: The reported proportion of spike-specific TCRs targeting unmutated variant regions was nearly half. Recipients of two AZD1222 doses showed rising Spike-specific TCR breadth and depth.

Generated by immunoSEQ multiplex PCR, the TCRdb table keeps only in-frame clones and is missing some. The table records around 72,000 clones, around 87% of them present only once. The CDR3 length is 15 residues. V gave up 5 bases and J gave up 3 bases, with 17 bases separating them. Germline V gene lookup returns CDR1 MGHRA and CDR2 YSYEKL. This clone was counted a few times. Its antigen is unknown. This TCR derives from an adult in good health. The source material was peripheral blood, sampled on day 0 of AZD1222 vaccination. The rearrangement joins TRBV4-1 to TRBJ2-7, with unresolved D. CDR3 protein: CASSETDLAFYEQYF. The CDR3, as DNA: TGCGCCAGCAGCGAAACAGACCTCGCGTTCTACGAGCAGTACTTC.